This TCR beta chain emerged from a study of regulatory T cells in long-lasting Graves disease. Details on this clonotype: What it binds is not known.

Study-wide points: When disease was persistent, TRBV28, TRBJ1-2 and TRBJ2-5 were the favored segments.

Noted time point: persistent/refractory GD, antithyroid drugs over 5 years with positive TRAb. Making the TCR library involved RNA that had been extracted from PBMCs. Diagnoses of Graves' disease were made by American Thyroid Association guidelines. Peripheral blood, at 7.5 to 9 milliliters, went into EDTA tubes. The CDR3 length is 15 residues. Germline V CDR1 and CDR2: DFQATT, SNEGSKA (reference sequence). Trimming removed 0 bases at V and 3 bases at J, with 15 bases between. iRepertoire HTBI primers and Arm-PCR of CDR3 regions built TCR beta libraries. Via MiXCR, TCRdb re-called the multiplex PCR reads, giving one row per CDR3 protein. There are 400,000 to 500,000 distinct CDR3 sequences in the sample; approximately 23% occur only once, and less than 15% lies in the top ten.

The TCR comes from a female donor with Graves disease. The sequencing here drew on peripheral blood mononuclear cells (PBMCs), taken when the disease was refractory, from a patient treated with antithyroid drugs. The chain combines TRBV20-1 with TRBJ2-7, with D perhaps TRBD1 or TRBD2 (5 bases each). The CDR3 sequence: CSAREESGTHYEQYF. The CDR3 nucleotides read TGCAGTGCTAGAGAAGAATCCGGGACCCACTACGAGCAGTACTTC.